The 21 T cell receptor beta chains given below trace back to one sample, sequenced in a study of T cell repertoires in cytomegalovirus infection. TCRdb reanalysed the reads using MiXCR and keeps one entry per CDR3 protein. The sample holds about 920,000 distinct CDR3 sequences, around 32% seen once. These receptors have no identified antigens. Sample: cultured CD8+ T cells from PBMCs, taken from culture after CMV antigen stimulation. These receptors were collected from a human donor in good health (CMV status not recorded). Some clones in this sample may be carry-over from other donors' samples.

J is TRBJ1-2 and V is TRBV10-3; TRBD1 might be the D (6 bases). This CDR3 has 15 amino acids. Trimming cost V 0 bases and J 2 bases, with 10 bases left between them. Germline V gives CDR1 ENHRY, CDR2 SYGVKD. The CDR3 here is CAISESIDRNYGYTF. In nucleotides, the CDR3 is TGTGCCATCAGTGAGTCAATAGACAGGAACTATGGCTACACCTTC.

The chain joins TRBV5-5 to TRBJ2-1; unclear D gene. CDR3 size: 15 residues. The V gene's germline CDR1 is SGHKS and CDR2 YYEKEE (reference sequence). The ends were cut back, 4 bases at V and 8 bases at J, with 19 bases in the middle. CDR3 DNA: TGTGCCAGCAGCAAGACAATTTTCCCTGTCGATGAGCAGTTCTTC. Its translation: CASSKTIFPVDEQFF.

V usage is TRBV7-9 and J usage is TRBJ1-2; D is uncertain. V lost 5 bases and J 5 bases, leaving 12 bases between the germline ends. Germline CDR1 reads SEHNR; CDR2 reads FQNEAQ (reference sequence). The CDR3 contains 13 residues. The CDR3 spells CASSPKLLYGYTF. The DNA for the CDR3 is TGTGCCAGCAGCCCAAAGCTGTTATATGGCTACACCTTC. Full variable domain (rest looked up from reference TRBV7-9 and TRBJ1-2): DTGVSQNPRHKITKRGQNVTFRCDPISEHNRLYWYRQTLGQGPEFLTYFQNEAQLEKSRLLSDRFSAERPKGSFSTLEIQRTEQGDSAMYLCASSPKLLYGYTFGSGTRLTVV.

V and J are TRBV7-8 and TRBJ1-5; weak D call: TRBD1 (5 bases). The V gene's germline CDR1 is SGHVS and CDR2 FQNEAQ. V lost 3 bases to trimming and J lost 0 bases, with 12 bases between them. The length of the CDR3 is 16 residues. The CDR3 DNA follows: TGTGCCAGCAGCTTTGACAGCCCTCTTAGCAATCAGCCCCAGCATTTT. Translated: CASSFDSPLSNQPQHF.

The chain links TRBV12-3 or TRBV12-4 to TRBJ1-4; TRBD1 might be the D (6 bases). CDR3 length equals 14 residues. V lost 5 bases, J lost 5 bases, and 12 bases lay in between. The DNA for the CDR3 is TGTGCCAGCAGTCAGACAGGAATGAATGAAAAACTGTTTTTT. The encoded protein is CASSQTGMNEKLFF.

Remarks on this clonotype: A much more abundant neighbour one base away suggests this may be a read error. This chain joins TRBV27 and TRBJ2-1; D is possibly TRBD2 (5 bases). From germline, CDR1 is MNHEY and CDR2 SMNVEV (reference sequence). This CDR3 has 14 amino acids. The CDR3 coding sequence is TGTGCCAGCAGTTACCGAGCGGTCTACAATGTGCAGTTCTTC. Protein product: CASSYRAVYNVQFF.

This clonotype has more than one count but fewer than ten. This chain connects TRBV20-1 to TRBJ2-4, with D unclear. The CDR3 length is 16 residues. V was cut by 5 bases and J by 2 bases, with 19 bases left in between. Germline values: CDR1 DFQATT, CDR2 SNEGSKA (reference sequence). CDR3 protein: CSAPLLYEATKNIQYF. The DNA for the CDR3 is TGCAGTGCTCCCCTTTTATACGAGGCGACCAAAAACATTCAGTACTTC.

J is TRBJ2-7 and V is TRBV15; D may correspond to TRBD1 or TRBD2 (5 bases each). The germline CDR1 and CDR2 sequences are LNHNV and YYDKDF (reference sequence). V dropped 5 bases and J dropped 3 bases, with 23 bases sitting between them. This CDR3 is built from 17 residues. The CDR3 protein is CATSQFPSGRNFYEQYF. The CDR3, as DNA: TGTGCCACCAGCCAGTTCCCCTCGGGGCGGAACTTCTACGAGCAGTACTTC.

This clonotype came up many times. The gene calls are TRBV14 and TRBJ1-2; 7 bases map to TRBD1. CDR3 size: 16 residues. Trimming at V came to 1 base and at J to 4 bases, leaving 9 bases not matched to a gene. Germline V gene data show CDR1 as SGHDN and CDR2 as FVKESK. The CDR3 loop reads CASSQGSGQVFYGYTF. The CDR3 DNA reads as TGTGCCAGCAGCCAAGGGTCAGGACAGGTATTCTATGGCTACACCTTC.

This clonotype came up many times. The J gene is TRBJ1-4, the V gene TRBV7-9; D uncertain. Germline CDR1 reads SEHNR; CDR2 reads FQNEAQ (reference sequence). The CDR3 loop spans 12 amino acids. Trimming removed 5 bases at V and 1 base at J, with 2 bases between. CDR3 coding DNA: TGTGCCAGCAGCCGAACTAATGAAAAACTGTTTTTT. Its protein product is CASSRTNEKLFF. Combining the CDR3 with reference TRBV7-9 and TRBJ1-4 gives the whole variable domain DTGVSQNPRHKITKRGQNVTFRCDPISEHNRLYWYRQTLGQGPEFLTYFQNEAQLEKSRLLSDRFSAERPKGSFSTLEIQRTEQGDSAMYLCASSRTNEKLFFGSGTQLSVL.

V is TRBV7-9 and J is TRBJ2-7; tentatively, D is TRBD1 (5 bases). V was cut by 1 base and J by 4 bases, with 11 bases left in between. The CDR3 is 14 residues long. Germline lookup yields CDR1 SEHNR and CDR2 FQNEAQ (reference sequence). The CDR3 is CASSLVGANYEQYV. The CDR3 DNA sequence: TGTGCCAGCAGCTTAGTAGGGGCCAATTACGAGCAGTACGTC.

The rearrangement joins TRBV12-3 or TRBV12-4 to TRBJ2-2, with D perhaps being TRBD1 or TRBD2 (6 bases each). CDR3 length: 16 residues. Trimming stripped 1 base from V and 0 bases from J, with 9 bases between. In DNA form, the CDR3 reads TGTGCCAGCAGTTTAGAGGGGGGCCCGAACACCGGGGAGCTGTTTTTT. Residues: CASSLEGGPNTGELFF.

V is TRBV6-1 and J is TRBJ1-3, with 7 bases fitting TRBD1. Unmatched junction bases numbered 10, after V lost 8 bases and J lost 3 bases. CDR1 is MNHNS and CDR2 is SASEGT in the germline V gene. This CDR3 spans 15 amino acids. CDR3 DNA sequence: TGTGCCAGCTCAACCCAGGGGGGTATTGGAAACACCATATATTTT. This translates into CASSTQGGIGNTIYF.

The rearrangement links TRBV6-6 to TRBJ1-5; D remains ambiguous. The ends were cut back, 2 bases at V and 3 bases at J, with 8 bases in the middle. Looked up from germline, CDR1 is MNHNY and CDR2 is SVGAGI (reference sequence). The CDR3 spans 14 residues. This CDR3 reads CASSYGTLNQPQHF. CDR3 DNA: TGTGCCAGCAGTTACGGCACCCTCAATCAGCCCCAGCATTTT.

This clonotype was seen more than once but under ten times. The rearrangement uses TRBV6-5 and TRBJ2-3, with D hard to call. The CDR3 loop spans 19 amino acids. Per the germline V gene, CDR1 is MNHEY and CDR2 is SVGAGI. The V end was cut by 5 bases, the J end by 0 bases, with 24 bases between. This CDR3 is CASSPHPPGRKSSTDTQYF. CDR3 in DNA: TGTGCCAGCAGTCCGCATCCCCCGGGCAGGAAATCTAGCACAGATACGCAGTATTTT.

The J gene is TRBJ2-1, the V gene TRBV19, with unresolved D. V lost 5 bases to trimming and J lost 7 bases, with 12 bases between them. The CDR3 totals 13 residues. CDR1 and CDR2 from the germline V gene are LNHDA and SQIVND (reference sequence). The CDR3 DNA sequence: TGTGCCAGTAGTCTCCACCCTAGGAATGAGCAGTTCTTC. Amino acid sequence: CASSLHPRNEQFF. Full variable domain (rest looked up from reference TRBV19 and TRBJ2-1): DGGITQSPKYLFRKEGQNVTLSCEQNLNHDAMYWYRQDPGQGLRLIYYSQIVNDFQKGDIAEGYSVSREKKESFPLTVTSAQKNPTAFYLCASSLHPRNEQFFGPGTRLTVL.

This clonotype came up a few times. The rearrangement joins TRBV4-1 to TRBJ2-7, with D tentatively TRBD1 (6 bases). The germline gives CDR1 MGHRA, CDR2 YSYEKL. This CDR3 comprises 15 residues. Trimming shortened V by 2 bases and J by 6 bases, and 17 bases separated the two germline ends. The CDR3 sequence is CASSQLTGRGFEQYV. CDR3 coding DNA: TGCGCCAGCAGCCAACTCACAGGGAGAGGGTTCGAGCAGTACGTC.

This chain uses TRBV6-5 with TRBJ1-1; D call uncertain. V lost 0 bases and J lost 1, with 9 bases in between. Germline V gives CDR1 MNHEY, CDR2 SVGAGI. This CDR3 is built from 15 residues. The CDR3 loop is CASSYSQIQNTEAFF. CDR3 bases: TGTGCCAGCAGTTACTCACAGATTCAGAACACTGAAGCTTTCTTT.

In its sample, this clonotype was seen a few times. This rearrangement joins TRBV19 to TRBJ1-2; D unclear. The CDR3 length is 15 residues. From germline, CDR1 is LNHDA and CDR2 SQIVND (reference sequence). The V and J ends lost 5 bases and 4 bases respectively, with 17 bases between them. The CDR3 DNA follows: TGTGCCAGTAGTGAGGCCCGGGCTAACCCCTATGGCTACACCTTC. Translated, it gives CASSEARANPYGYTF.

The rearrangement uses TRBV5-8 and TRBJ1-1; a weak D match, TRBD1 (6 bases). V dropped 2 bases and J dropped 6 bases, with 17 bases sitting between them. Germline-derived CDR1 and CDR2 are SGHTS and YDEGEE. The CDR3 runs 15 residues. This chain's CDR3 is CASSFGLRGRPEAFF. The CDR3 DNA reads TGTGCCAGCAGCTTTGGTCTTCGGGGGCGGCCTGAAGCTTTCTTT.

This clonotype turned up a few times. The junction differs from germline at one of its ends, possibly a read error. The chain is built from TRBV7-9 and TRBJ2-2; D remains ambiguous. In germline, CDR1 is SEHNR, CDR2 FQNEAQ (reference sequence). The CDR3 contains 11 residues. This CDR3 is CASILSRELFF. CDR3 DNA sequence: TGTGCCAGCATCTTATCCCGGGAGCTGTTTTTT.